This T cell receptor (beta chain) is drawn from a study of T-cell reconstitution after alpha-beta-depleted transplantation in children (dated by TCRdb to 2016 to 2017). Broadly, across the study: The study quantitatively tracked T-cell immune reconstitution after TCRalphabeta/CD19-depleted allogeneic hematopoietic cell transplantation in children using TCR repertoire profiling. Overall study results and their limits: Hyperexpanded clone frequencies declined over subsequent months; after one year, T-cell counts and TCRbeta diversity were mostly attributed to newly produced T cells. In some patients, the high TCRbeta diversity seen at day 60 was put down to recipient T cells and intrathymic progenitors that had survived conditioning. The apparently early alphabetaT-cell count recovery about two months after transplant was reportedly dependent on only several hundred rapidly expanded clones derived from non-depleted graft cells.

The treatment or condition label corresponds to: allogeneic hematopoietic cell transplantation with graft depleted of TCRalphabeta T cells and CD19 B cells. The transplant recipients were children given TCRalphabeta/CD19-depleted allogeneic hematopoietic cell grafts. This clonotype has just a few counts. The specificity of this receptor is unknown. No much larger clone is present one base from it, and per-base qualities are unavailable. The library came from PCR. TCRdb names Illumina HiSeq 2500 as the instrument used. TCR library preparation used molecular barcoding, with unique molecular identifiers applied to normalize quantification of the TCRbeta repertoire. The raw public reads went through TCRdb reprocessing: fastp at Q25, MiXCR clone calling, in-frame beta chains kept. Identical CDR3 proteins give one entry, which carries the most common genes and DNA. This sample comprises about 870,000 distinct CDR3 sequences, 15% to 20% of them detected only once. Approximately 5% of the sample rests with the top ten.

V is trimmed back by 8 bases and J by 2 bases, and the junction contains 8 bases that no gene match accounts for. Spanning cysteine to phenylalanine, the CDR3 consists of 15 amino acids. Solely the CDR3 DNA is kept, with 45 bases framed from the first base. Sequences SGHTA (CDR1) and FQGNSA (CDR2) are obtained from the germline V gene. This clonotype was obtained from a male patient aged 10 to 17 who had a stem cell transplant for acute lymphoblastic leukemia, so the T cells may come from the graft donor. The chain is made from TRBV7-2 and TRBJ2-5; the junction holds 10 bases that match TRBD2. The sample consisted of PBMCs, mostly from graft donor cells, taken 360 days after TCRalphabeta/CD19-depleted stem cell transplant. The DNA sequence is TGTGCCAGCTCTCTAGCGGGAGTAATTCAAGAGACCCAGTACTTC. This is translated as CASSLAGVIQETQYF.